This passage covers 24 T cell receptor beta chains from one sample sequenced in a study of T cells in Graves' hyperthyroidism and ophthalmopathy. Amplification targeted TCR beta CDR3 regions from RNA transcripts. HTBI primers were used for first-round RT-PCR of the TCR CDR3. TCRdb fed the multiplex PCR reads into MiXCR, producing one record per CDR3 protein. The table lists 500,000 to 550,000 distinct CDR3 sequences, 15% to 20% of them singletons, with 47% in the top ten. Sequencing was performed on blood. The source of these receptors is a man in his forties with Graves' ophthalmopathy.

The V and J genes are TRBV7-3 and TRBJ2-2; D ambiguous. Germline CDR1 and CDR2: SGHTA and FQGTGA. V was shortened by 1 base and J by 7 bases, with 7 bases between the two germline ends. The CDR3 extends over 13 amino acids. The CDR3 sequence: CASSLSAIGELFF. Written as DNA, the CDR3 is TGTGCCAGCAGCTTAAGCGCCATCGGGGAGCTGTTTTTT.

This clonotype was counted a single time. The chain couples TRBV20-1 to TRBJ2-2; D possibly corresponds to TRBD1 (6 bases). The V end was cut by 5 bases, the J end by 3 bases, with 10 bases between. CDR1 DFQATT and CDR2 SNEGSKA come from the germline V gene (reference sequence). This CDR3 has 13 residues. In DNA form, the CDR3 reads TGCAGTGCTGGGACACCCTACACCGGGGAGCTGTTTTTT. Residues: CSAGTPYTGELFF.

The chain joins TRBV19 to TRBJ1-4; D unclear. Trimming shortened V by 3 bases and J by 2 bases, and 10 bases separated the two germline ends. Per germline, CDR1 LNHDA and CDR2 SQIVND (reference sequence). CDR3 length equals 15 residues. DNA for the CDR3: TGTGCCAGTAGTATCATGGGGTTGACTAATGAAAAACTGTTTTTT. Protein: CASSIMGLTNEKLFF.

This chain joins TRBV20-1 and TRBJ2-3; possible D gene TRBD2, 6 bases. Germline V gene sequence: CDR1 DFQATT, CDR2 SNEGSKA (reference sequence). This CDR3 has 15 amino acids. Between the trimmed V and J ends, which lost 0 bases and 0 bases, there was a span of 10 bases. The CDR3 loop is CSARDPTSSTDTQYF. CDR3 DNA sequence: TGCAGTGCTAGAGATCCGACTAGTAGCACAGATACGCAGTATTTT.

This clonotype was detected a few times. The V gene is TRBV7-3, the J gene TRBJ2-7, with TRBD2 matching over 8 bases. Trimming took 3 bases from V and 6 from J; bases not matched to a gene: 10. This CDR3 has 15 residues. Germline V gene sequence: CDR1 SGHTA, CDR2 FQGTGA. The CDR3 bases are TGTGCCAGCAGCTTTCGGGGGGGAGCCCTATCCGAGCAGTACTTC. This translates into CASSFRGGALSEQYF. Together with reference TRBV7-3 and TRBJ2-7, the CDR3 gives the full variable domain: GAGVSQTPSNKVTEKGKYVELRCDPISGHTALYWYRQSLGQGPEFLIYFQGTGAADDSGLPNDRFFAVRPEGSVSTLKIQRTERGDSAVYLCASSFRGGALSEQYFGPGTRLTVT.

This clonotype has a count of ten or more. The rearrangement joins TRBV7-9 to TRBJ2-1; maybe TRBD1 (6 bases). Germline CDR1 SEHNR, CDR2 FQNEAQ (reference sequence). Between the trimmed V and J ends, which lost 1 base and 9 bases, there was a span of 13 bases. The CDR3 is made up of 14 amino acids. CDR3 coding DNA: TGTGCCAGCAGCTTAGTCGCTCAGGGGAGTGAGCAGTTCTTC. Amino acids: CASSLVAQGSEQFF.

The chain is built from TRBV28 and TRBJ2-2, with D uncertain. CDR1 and CDR2 from the germline V gene are MDHEN and SYDVKM. Trimming left V 2 bases short and J 6 bases short, with 7 bases between. This CDR3 contains 13 residues. CDR3 amino acids: CASSLAFPGELFF. As DNA, the CDR3 is TGTGCCAGCAGTTTAGCCTTCCCCGGGGAGCTGTTTTTT.

This clonotype has at least ten counts. The chain uses TRBV27 and TRBJ2-1; a weak D match, TRBD2 (5 bases). Germline V gene sequence: CDR1 MNHEY, CDR2 SMNVEV (reference sequence). V lost 2 bases to trimming and J lost 9 bases, with 11 bases between them. CDR3 size: 13 residues. The CDR3 DNA is TGTGCCAGCAGTTTAACTCTAGCTACTGAGCAGTTCTTC. Translation gives CASSLTLATEQFF.

The genes are TRBV6-1 and TRBJ2-3; possible D gene TRBD1, 5 bases. V lost 6 bases, J lost 11 bases, and 21 bases lay in between. The CDR3 extends over 14 amino acids. Germline V gene sequence: CDR1 MNHNS, CDR2 SASEGT. CDR3 bases: TGTGCCAGCAGCTGGGCAGGGCCCACATCGGGGCAGTATTTT. This encodes CASSWAGPTSGQYF.

The rearrangement joins TRBV20-1 to TRBJ1-4; 12 bases are a match to TRBD1. The CDR3 length is 16 residues. V shed 1 base, J shed 8 bases, and the junction held 8 bases outside the gene matches. Germline values: CDR1 DFQATT, CDR2 SNEGSKA (reference sequence). The DNA for the CDR3 is TGCAGTGCTAGAGGCGCGTCCGGGACAGGGGGCGAAAAACTGTTTTTT. Its protein product is CSARGASGTGGEKLFF.

This clonotype has a count of ten or more. V and J are TRBV6-1 and TRBJ2-7, with no clear D. The CDR3 consists of 12 residues. V lost 6 bases and J 2 bases, leaving 8 bases between the germline ends. Germline V gene sequence: CDR1 MNHNS, CDR2 SASEGT. In DNA, the CDR3 is TGTGCCAGCAGCCTCGAAGCCTACGAGCAGTACTTC. Protein: CASSLEAYEQYF.

J is TRBJ1-2 and V is TRBV11-1; D may be TRBD1 (6 bases). This CDR3 is 17 amino acids long. Germline loops: CDR1 SGHAT, CDR2 FQDESV (reference sequence). Trimming shortened V by 5 bases and J by 3 bases, and 22 bases separated the two germline ends. In nucleotides, the CDR3 is TGTGCCAGCAGCCAAACCTACAGGGTCCCCGGCGACTATGGCTACACCTTC. Residues: CASSQTYRVPGDYGYTF.

This clonotype was picked up many times. This rearrangement joins TRBV5-6 to TRBJ2-2; the match to TRBD2 covers 12 bases. The CDR3 is 18 residues long. Trimming at V came to 0 bases and at J to 2 bases, leaving 5 bases not matched to a gene. Germline values: CDR1 SGHDT, CDR2 YYEEEE. The CDR3 coding sequence is TGTGCCAGCAGCTTGGCAACTAGCGGGGGGCCTAACACCGGGGAGCTGTTTTTT. Amino acids: CASSLATSGGPNTGELFF.

V is TRBV6-5 and J is TRBJ2-7; D gene ambiguous. V was clipped by 0 bases and J by 5 bases, with 11 bases between them. The CDR3 runs 14 residues. Germline V gives CDR1 MNHEY, CDR2 SVGAGI. The CDR3 here is CASSYSVRFNEQYF. CDR3 DNA sequence: TGTGCCAGCAGTTACTCGGTCAGGTTTAACGAGCAGTACTTC.

V is TRBV15 and J is TRBJ2-1; 7 bases line up with TRBD2. The germline V gene encodes CDR1 LNHNV and CDR2 YYDKDF (reference sequence). Trimming cost V 0 bases and J 2 bases; bases outside gene matches: 4. The CDR3 extends over 16 amino acids. Written as DNA, the CDR3 is TGTGCCACCAGCAGAGATCCTAGCGGAACCTACAATGAGCAGTTCTTC. Amino acids: CATSRDPSGTYNEQFF.

The chain carries TRBV4-3 and TRBJ2-7; perhaps TRBD2 as D (5 bases). The CDR3 loop spans 17 amino acids. Trimming stripped 1 base from V and 0 bases from J, with 16 bases between. Germline V gene lookup returns CDR1 LGHNA and CDR2 YSLEER. CDR3 DNA: TGCGCCAGCAGCCAAGTGGAGTCGCGGGTCAGCTCCTACGAGCAGTACTTC. Protein sequence: CASSQVESRVSSYEQYF.

This clonotype was counted between two and nine times. The chain has TRBV5-1 and TRBJ1-2; no clear D gene. CDR1 and CDR2 (germline): SGHRS, YFSETQ. Trimming removed 2 bases at V and 4 bases at J, with 9 bases between. This CDR3 region has 13 residues. The DNA for the CDR3 is TGCGCCAGCAGCTTACCCAGTGGCTATGGCTACACCTTC. This translates into CASSLPSGYGYTF.

Regarding this clonotype: Mismatch with germline at one junction end may stem from a read error. This rearrangement joins TRBV20-1 to TRBJ2-5; maybe TRBD1 (5 bases). The CDR3 contains 14 residues. From germline, CDR1 is DFQATT and CDR2 SNEGSKA (reference sequence). The CDR3 is CNARAAGQQETQYF. The CDR3 DNA reads as TGCAATGCTAGAGCTGCAGGACAACAAGAGACCCAGTACTTC.

The sample holds many counts of this clonotype. The chain recombines TRBV5-1 with TRBJ2-7; 8 bases align to TRBD1. V lost 4 bases to trimming and J lost 3 bases; unmatched junction nucleotides: 9. Germline CDR1 is SGHRS and CDR2 is YFSETQ. This CDR3 region has 15 residues. The CDR3 reads CASSNRGTGRYEQYF. The DNA of the CDR3 is TGCGCCAGCAGCAACCGAGGGACAGGCCGCTACGAGCAGTACTTC.

This clonotype occurred a few times. The V gene is TRBV6-1, the J gene TRBJ2-2, with 8 bases lining up with TRBD1. The CDR3 length is 14 residues. V trimming: 7 bases; J trimming: 4 bases; junction bases outside the gene matches: 5. The germline gives CDR1 MNHNS, CDR2 SASEGT. CDR3 sequence: CASNQQGATGELFF. The DNA for the CDR3 is TGTGCCAGCAACCAGCAGGGGGCCACCGGGGAGCTGTTTTTT.

The table lists this clonotype with a few counts. This chain joins TRBV19 and TRBJ2-2, with TRBD1 matching 9 bases. The germline V gene has CDR1 LNHDA and CDR2 SQIVND (reference sequence). This CDR3 region has 15 residues. Trimming cost V 7 bases and J 0 bases; bases outside gene matches: 3. CDR3 sequence: CASKTGGPNTGELFF. The CDR3 DNA is TGTGCCAGTAAAACAGGGGGCCCGAACACCGGGGAGCTGTTTTTT.

This clonotype was recorded at least ten times. The V and J genes are TRBV18 and TRBJ2-3; 8 bases line up with TRBD2. Germline loops: CDR1 KGHSH, CDR2 LQKENI. V trimming: 6 bases; J trimming: 0 bases; junction bases outside the gene matches: 8. The CDR3 runs 16 residues. The CDR3 loop reads CASSPTSGLSTDTQYF. For the CDR3, the DNA is TGTGCCAGCTCCCCTACTAGCGGCTTAAGCACAGATACGCAGTATTTT.

This clonotype was observed once. The rearrangement links TRBV4-1 to TRBJ2-1; 8 nucleotides match TRBD1. The J segment lost 5 bases and the V segment lost 1 base, leaving 4 bases of the junction unmatched. The CDR3 runs 15 residues. The germline gives CDR1 MGHRA, CDR2 YSYEKL. In DNA, the CDR3 is TGCGCCAGCAGCCAAGGCACAGGGGGAAACAATGAGCAGTTCTTC. It is translated as CASSQGTGGNNEQFF.

The V call is TRBV6-2 or TRBV6-3, the J call TRBJ2-3; 7 bases agree with TRBD1. The CDR3 length is 17 residues. Germline assignment: CDR1 MNHEY and CDR2 SVGEGT. J was trimmed by 0 bases and V by 6 bases; bases with no gene match: 12. The CDR3 coding sequence is TGTGCCAGCAGGAGGGCAACAGGGGTTTTGAGCACAGATACGCAGTATTTT. This gives the protein CASRRATGVLSTDTQYF.